Below, 7 T cell receptor beta chains from the same sample are listed, as sequenced in a study of shared clonotypes between healthy human individuals. The table came from immunoSEQ multiplex PCR; TCRdb's copy has only in-frame clones and leaves some out. The sample shows some 1,100,000 clones, more than 75% of them seen only once. The sample consisted of memory CD4+ T cells from PBMCs. The subset denotes: CD45RA-negative fraction. The receptors stem from a young man in good health. Some clones in this sample may be carry-over from other donors' samples.

V is TRBV10-3 and J is TRBJ1-5, with D unresolved. The CDR3 has 13 amino acids. CDR1 and CDR2 (germline): ENHRY, SYGVKD. Trimming took off 2 bases at V and 7 bases at J, with 9 bases between the two ends. CDR3 DNA sequence: TGTGCCATCAGTGAGAGGGATCGCCAGCCCCAGCATTTT. Translated, it gives CAISERDRQPQHF.

There are a few counts of this clone. CDR3 residues: CAWSLNQGTEAFF. The CDR3, as DNA: TGTGCCTGGAGTCTCAACCAGGGGACTGAAGCTTTCTTT. The chain combines TRBV30 with TRBJ1-1, with a possible D match to TRBD1 (6 bases). Trimming pared 2 bases from V and 5 bases from J, leaving 12 bases between. This CDR3 contains 13 residues. Germline loops: CDR1 GTSNPN, CDR2 SVGIG (reference sequence).

The V and J genes are TRBV19 and TRBJ2-7; either TRBD1 or TRBD2 may fit D (5 bases each). Deletions cut 5 bases from V and 5 bases from J, with 22 bases between. CDR1 and CDR2 (germline): LNHDA, SQIVND (reference sequence). There are 16 residues in the CDR3. The CDR3 loop reads CASSWGPAGRDDEQYF. Written as DNA, the CDR3 is TGTGCCAGTAGTTGGGGCCCGGCAGGGAGAGACGACGAGCAGTACTTC.

V is TRBV18 and J is TRBJ2-2, with TRBD1 as a possible D gene (6 bases). Germline loops: CDR1 KGHSH, CDR2 LQKENI. CDR3 length: 17 residues. V shed 3 bases and J shed 0 bases, with 14 bases lying between them. CDR3 nucleotide sequence: TGTGCCAGCTCACCCTCACTCGGACAGACGAACACCGGGGAGCTGTTTTTT. Translated: CASSPSLGQTNTGELFF. The whole variable domain, remainder taken from reference TRBV18 and TRBJ2-2, is NAGVMQNPRHLVRRRGQEARLRCSPMKGHSHVYWYRQLPEEGLKFMVYLQKENIIDESGMPKERFSAEFPKEGPSILRIQQVVRGDSAAYFCASSPSLGQTNTGELFFGEGSRLTVL.

In DNA, the CDR3 is TGCGCCAGCAGCCAACGCTACACTGGGACAGGGGATTACGAGCAGTACTTC. Its translation is CASSQRYTGTGDYEQYF. This chain connects TRBV4-1 to TRBJ2-7; 10 nucleotides line up with TRBD1. J was trimmed by 4 bases and V by 2 bases; bases with no gene match: 11. CDR1 is MGHRA, CDR2 YSYEKL, per germline. This CDR3 has 17 amino acids.

This rearrangement joins TRBV6-1 to TRBJ1-4; D perhaps matches TRBD1 (5 bases). Germline CDR1 and CDR2: MNHNS and SASEGT. V lost 2 bases, J lost 12 bases, and 10 bases lay in between. This CDR3 comprises 12 residues. This chain's CDR3 is CASSEKGQELFF. In DNA form, the CDR3 reads TGTGCCAGCAGTGAAAAGGGGCAGGAACTGTTTTTT.

This chain links TRBV15 with TRBJ1-2; 9 bases are a match to TRBD1. The CDR3 has 14 amino acids. V shed 2 bases, J shed 11 bases, and the junction held 9 bases outside the gene matches. CDR1 LNHNV and CDR2 YYDKDF come from the germline V gene (reference sequence). The chain's CDR3 is CATSRSPRDRVYTF. The CDR3 DNA sequence: TGTGCCACCAGCAGATCCCCCCGGGACAGGGTATACACCTTC.